Sequencing of this T cell receptor beta chain was carried out in a study of T-cell reconstitution after alpha-beta-depleted transplantation in children. This clonotype has at least ten counts. Germline CDR1 and CDR2: MNHEY and SMNVEV (reference sequence). The V gene lost 6 bases and the J gene lost 0 bases, with 8 bases spanning the gap. CDR3 length equals 14 residues. Preparing the TCRbeta library involved the use of unique molecular identifiers. TCRdb passed the PCR reads through MiXCR, listing each CDR3 protein once. This table has 200,000 to 250,000 distinct CDR3 sequences, around 9.5% appearing once.

The chain recombines TRBV27 with TRBJ2-2; D uncertain. The source material was PBMCs from the stem cell graft donor, sampled from the stem cell graft. The clonotype was recovered from a human donor who donated a stem cell graft to a child with acute lymphoblastic leukemia. CDR3 amino acids: CASRLSSNTGELFF. In DNA, the CDR3 is TGTGCCAGCAGGCTCTCATCGAACACCGGGGAGCTGTTTTTT.